The T cell receptor beta chain described here comes from a study of T-cell reconstitution after alpha-beta-depleted transplantation in children. This CDR3 comprises 14 residues. Trimming stripped 3 bases from V and 1 base from J, with 7 bases between. The TCRbeta library was prepared with unique molecular identifiers. MiXCR, run by TCRdb on the PCR reads, gives a single entry per CDR3 protein. This repertoire shows over 400,000 distinct CDR3 sequences, 9.5% to 15% found once; its top ten account for about 5%. In its sample, this clonotype was seen many times. The sequencing here drew on PBMCs from the stem cell graft donor, taken from the stem cell graft. The sequence was obtained from a human donor who donated a stem cell graft to a child with combined immunodeficiency. V usage is TRBV12-3 or TRBV12-4 and J usage is TRBJ1-5, with D possibly being TRBD1 (5 bases). The CDR3: CASSFAGSNQPQHF. The CDR3 nucleotides read TGTGCCAGCAGTTTCGCAGGGAGCAATCAGCCCCAGCATTTT.